One TCR beta chain is described in this entry. This clone's antigen is unknown. No base qualities exist here, and no much larger clone lies one base off it. The collaborating institutions used their own protocols to collect whole blood in K2EDTA tubes. Collaborator samples were shipped for TCRbeta analysis as frozen whole blood, isolated PBMCs, or DNA extracted from either sample type. The source of the sample is a study of blood T cell repertoires in COVID-19 (dated by TCRdb to 2018 to 2020). Turning to the overall study: Collaborator samples came from the United States, Italy and Spain and covered acute and convalescent phases of COVID-19. The repertoires were made available in a free public database intended to serve as a resource for research on the immune response to SARS-CoV-2. The prospective study material was composed of cDNA or gDNA derived from T cells, B-cell-depleted T cells, or PBMCs. Nearly every sample came with metadata listing a de-identified subject ID, COVID-19 status, age in years and sex. Samples were obtained from the ongoing ImmuneRACE study (first 160 participants) and from about 1,300 subjects provided by 6 global collaborators. Where available, HLA class I and class II types were obtained from metadata supplied by the sample provider rather than from assay-based typing. Deeply sampled blood TCRbeta repertoires from subjects exposed to, actively infected with, or recovered from COVID-19 were included in the dataset.

TCRbeta CDR3 regions were amplified from genomic DNA by means of the immunoSEQ Assay, a bias-controlled multiplex PCR. In the authors' own workflow: The number of nucleated cells in each sample was estimated by amplification of reference gene primers within the assay. To quantify the absolute abundance of each unique TCRbeta CDR3 rearrangement, sequence reads were collapsed and filtered. Productive Simpson clonality was computed per sample as the square root of Simpson's diversity index over productive rearrangements. TCRdb's version of the immuneACCESS table is confined to in-frame rearrangements and falls short of the full clone set. An unresolved V gene accounts for under half of the shortfall where checked; the remainder is of unknown origin. From that table come the V and J calls and clone size; the DNA was used to work out D and trimming. The sample records more than 110,000 clones, 88% of which are singletons. The top ten hold over 9.5% of the sample.

Including cysteine and phenylalanine, the CDR3 has 18 amino acids. Only the CDR3 DNA stays, 54 bases, in frame from base 1. The V and J ends are trimmed by 4 bases and 0 bases, leaving 21 bases between them. The germline V gene supplies CDR1 SGDLS and CDR2 YYNGEE. The research as a whole found: The amount of clinical and demographic metadata varied by source and participant and was provided uncurated.

Sequencing used peripheral blood. The V and J segments used are TRBV9 and TRBJ2-3, with TRBD2 as a weak D call on 5 bases. This receptor was identified in a man aged 50-60 years with active or convalescent COVID-19. The DNA sequence reads TGTGCCAGCAGCCCGAGCCCCGGTGTGAGGACTAGCACAGATACGCAGTATTTT. Its amino acids are CASSPSPGVRTSTDTQYF.